This is a list of T cell receptor beta chains from one sample in a study of T cell changes during pregnancy in multiple sclerosis. Sequencing was performed with immunoSEQ multiplex PCR; in TCRdb, only in-frame clones are kept and a portion is missing. The sample records approximately 57,000 clones, about 91% being singletons. The source material was peripheral blood, sampled after pregnancy. These TCRs come from a female donor in good health, enrolled as a control in a pregnancy study. CDR3s include the opening cysteine and the closing phenylalanine or tryptophan. D genes are given only for firm matches. A clone size is listed for some rows: how often the clone was seen (once, few, many), or a class if it is expanded.

>-|TRBJ1-2|TRBV5-4|-
TGTGCCAGCAGCTTGGACAGCTATGGCTACACCTTC
CASSLDSYGYTF
>TRBD2|TRBJ2-5|TRBV5-1|-
TGCGCCAGCAGCTTGGTGGTTAGCGGGAGAGAGACCCAGTACTTC
CASSLVVSGRETQYF
>TRBD1|TRBJ2-3|TRBV11-2|-
TGTGCCAGCAGCTTGGACAGGGAGGTAGATACGCAGTATTTT
CASSLDREVDTQYF
>-|TRBJ2-7|TRBV5-1|-
TGCGCCAGCAGCTTGGGGGGAGTAACCTACGAGCAGTACTTC
CASSLGGVTYEQYF
>TRBD1|TRBJ1-4|TRBV5-4|-
TGTGCCAGCAGCTTTGAAGGGACAGGGGGGTCAAAACTGTTTTTT
CASSFEGTGGSKLFF
>-|TRBJ2-5|TRBV19|-
TGTGCCAGTAGTATCTGGGACACAGGGCCGCGGACCCAGTACTTC
CASSIWDTGPRTQYF
>-|TRBJ1-2|TRBV9|-
TGTGCCAGCAGCGAGGGGCAATCTTATGGCTACACCTTC
CASSEGQSYGYTF
>TRBD2|TRBJ2-2|TRBV5-6|-
TGTGCCAGCAGCGATCTATCCGGACTAGCGGGAGACGACGGGGAGCTGTTTTTT
CASSDLSGLAGDDGELFF
>TRBD1|TRBJ1-1|TRBV29-1|-
TGCAGCGTGGCGGGACAGATGAACACTGAAGCTTTCTTT
CSVAGQMNTEAFF
>-|TRBJ1-4|TRBV16|once
TGTGCCAGCAGCCGCCTGGGAGGGACTAATGAAAAACTGTTTTTT
CASSRLGGTNEKLFF
>-|TRBJ1-5|TRBV27|-
TGTGCCAGCAGTTTAACAGGGCTAGGCAATCAGCCCCAGCATTTT
CASSLTGLGNQPQHF
>-|TRBJ1-5|TRBV29-1|-
TGCAGCGTTGTAGAGGGGCGTGGAGGCAATCAGCCCCAGCATTTT
CSVVEGRGGNQPQHF
>-|TRBJ2-5|TRBV5-6|-
TGTGCCAGCAGCTTGACTGGGGCGAAAGGGACCCAGTACTTC
CASSLTGAKGTQYF
>TRBD2|TRBJ2-2|TRBV29-1|-
TGCAGCGTTATAGGACTAGCGGGAGTTGACGGGGAGCTGTTTTTT
CSVIGLAGVDGELFF
>TRBD2|TRBJ2-4|TRBV28|-
TGTGCCAGCAGACCGGGACTAGCGGGAGAGGTCAAAAACATTCAGTACTTC
CASRPGLAGEVKNIQYF
>-|TRBJ2-1|TRBV5-5|-
TGTGCCAGCAGCCTCCTGTGGGCGAGCTCCTACAATGAGCAGTTCTTC
CASSLLWASSYNEQFF
>TRBD2|TRBJ2-3|TRBV30|-
TGTGCCTGGAGCCGAACTAGCGGCACAGATACGCAGTATTTT
CAWSRTSGTDTQYF
>-|TRBJ1-1|TRBV6-5|-
TGTGCCAGCAGTTACGGCAGGGTGACTGAAGCTTTCTTT
CASSYGRVTEAFF